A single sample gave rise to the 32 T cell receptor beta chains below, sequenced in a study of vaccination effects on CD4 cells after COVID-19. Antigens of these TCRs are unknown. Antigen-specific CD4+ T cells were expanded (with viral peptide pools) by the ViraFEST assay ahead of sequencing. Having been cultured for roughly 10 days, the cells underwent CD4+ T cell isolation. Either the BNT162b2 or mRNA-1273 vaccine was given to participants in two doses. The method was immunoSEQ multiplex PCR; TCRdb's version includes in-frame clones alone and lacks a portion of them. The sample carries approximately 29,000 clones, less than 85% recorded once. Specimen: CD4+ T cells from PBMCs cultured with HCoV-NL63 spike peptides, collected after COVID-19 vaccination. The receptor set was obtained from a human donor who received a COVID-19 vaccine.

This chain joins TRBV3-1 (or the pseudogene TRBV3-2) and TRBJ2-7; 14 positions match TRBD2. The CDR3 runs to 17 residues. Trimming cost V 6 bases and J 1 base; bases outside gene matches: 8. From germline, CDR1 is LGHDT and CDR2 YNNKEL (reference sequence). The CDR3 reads CASSHIRTSGGSYEQYF. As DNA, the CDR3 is TGTGCCAGCAGTCACATACGGACTAGCGGGGGGTCCTACGAGCAGTACTTC.

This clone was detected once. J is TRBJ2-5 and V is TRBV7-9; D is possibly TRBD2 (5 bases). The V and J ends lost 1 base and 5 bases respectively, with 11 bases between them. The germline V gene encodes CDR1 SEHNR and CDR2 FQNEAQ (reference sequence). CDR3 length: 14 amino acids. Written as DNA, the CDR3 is TGTGCCAGCAGCTTAGAGGCTAGCTGGGAGACCCAGTACTTC. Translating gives CASSLEASWETQYF.

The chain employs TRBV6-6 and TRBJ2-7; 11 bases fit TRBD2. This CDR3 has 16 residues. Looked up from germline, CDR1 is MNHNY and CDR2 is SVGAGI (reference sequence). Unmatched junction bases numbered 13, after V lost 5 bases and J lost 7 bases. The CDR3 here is CASSRRRLAGGGEQYF. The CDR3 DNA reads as TGTGCCAGCAGTCGAAGGCGGCTAGCGGGAGGCGGGGAGCAGTACTTC.

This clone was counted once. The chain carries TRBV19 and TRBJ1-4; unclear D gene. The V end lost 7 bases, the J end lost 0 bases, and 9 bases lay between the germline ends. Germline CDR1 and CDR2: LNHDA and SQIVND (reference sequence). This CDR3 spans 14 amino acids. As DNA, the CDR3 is TGTGCCAGTAAACAGCAACCAACTAATGAAAAACTGTTTTTT. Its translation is CASKQQPTNEKLFF.

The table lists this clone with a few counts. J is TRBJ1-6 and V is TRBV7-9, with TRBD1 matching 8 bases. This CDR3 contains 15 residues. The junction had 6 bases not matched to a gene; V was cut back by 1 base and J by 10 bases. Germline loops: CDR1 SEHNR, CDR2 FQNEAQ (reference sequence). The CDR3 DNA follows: TGTGCCAGCAGCTTAGTAGTAAACAGGGGGTCACCCCTCCACTTT. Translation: CASSLVVNRGSPLHF. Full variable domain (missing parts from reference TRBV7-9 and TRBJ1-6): DTGVSQNPRHKITKRGQNVTFRCDPISEHNRLYWYRQTLGQGPEFLTYFQNEAQLEKSRLLSDRFSAERPKGSFSTLEIQRTEQGDSAMYLCASSLVVNRGSPLHFGNGTRLTVT.

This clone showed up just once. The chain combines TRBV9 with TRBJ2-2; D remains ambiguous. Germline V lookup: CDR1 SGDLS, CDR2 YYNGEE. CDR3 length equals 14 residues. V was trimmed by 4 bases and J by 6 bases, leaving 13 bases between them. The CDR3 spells CASSSRTTAGELFF. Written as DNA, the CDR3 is TGTGCCAGCAGCTCAAGGACGACCGCCGGGGAGCTGTTTTTT.

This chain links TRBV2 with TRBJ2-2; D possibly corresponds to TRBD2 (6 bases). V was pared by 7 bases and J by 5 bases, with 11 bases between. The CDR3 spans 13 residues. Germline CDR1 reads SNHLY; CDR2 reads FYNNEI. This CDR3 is CASTYRGTGELFF. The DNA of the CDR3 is TGTGCCAGCACTTACCGGGGGACCGGGGAGCTGTTTTTT.

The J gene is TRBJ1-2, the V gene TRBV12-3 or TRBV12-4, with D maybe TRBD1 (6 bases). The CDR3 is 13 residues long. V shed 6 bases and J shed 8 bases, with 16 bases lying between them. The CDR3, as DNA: TGTGCCAGCAGCCGCCGGGACATAAGGGGCTACACCTTC. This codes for CASSRRDIRGYTF.

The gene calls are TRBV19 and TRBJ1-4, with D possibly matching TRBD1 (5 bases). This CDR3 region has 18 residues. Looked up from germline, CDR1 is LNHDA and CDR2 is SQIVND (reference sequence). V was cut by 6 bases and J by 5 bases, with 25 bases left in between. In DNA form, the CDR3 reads TGTGCCAGTAGCTCAATGGGGGGAACCGTCCCCTTGAATGAAAAACTGTTTTTT. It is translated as CASSSMGGTVPLNEKLFF.

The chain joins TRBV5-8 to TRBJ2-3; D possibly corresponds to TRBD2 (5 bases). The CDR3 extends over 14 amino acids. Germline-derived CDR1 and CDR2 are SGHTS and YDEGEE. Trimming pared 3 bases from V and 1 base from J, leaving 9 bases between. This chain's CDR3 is CASSSGLRTDTQYF. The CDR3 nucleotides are TGTGCCAGCAGCTCTGGACTTCGCACAGATACGCAGTATTTT.

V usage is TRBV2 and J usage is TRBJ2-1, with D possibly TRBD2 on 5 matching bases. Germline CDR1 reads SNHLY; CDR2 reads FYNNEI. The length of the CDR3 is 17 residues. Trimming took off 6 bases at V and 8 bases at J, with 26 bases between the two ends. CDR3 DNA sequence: TGTGCCAGCAGCCTACAGAGAGGGTCGGGTAGGGCCGATGAGCAGTTCTTC. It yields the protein CASSLQRGSGRADEQFF.

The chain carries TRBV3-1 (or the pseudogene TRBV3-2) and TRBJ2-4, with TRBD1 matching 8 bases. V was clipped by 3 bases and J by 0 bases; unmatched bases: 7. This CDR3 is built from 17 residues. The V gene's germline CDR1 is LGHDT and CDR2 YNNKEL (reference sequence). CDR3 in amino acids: CASSQEGQALAKNIQYF. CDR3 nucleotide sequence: TGTGCCAGCAGCCAGGAGGGACAGGCCTTAGCCAAAAACATTCAGTACTTC.

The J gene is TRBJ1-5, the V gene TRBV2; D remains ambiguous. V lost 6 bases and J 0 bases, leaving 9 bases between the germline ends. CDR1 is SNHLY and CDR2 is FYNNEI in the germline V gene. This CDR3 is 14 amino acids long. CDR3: CASSGPDSNQPQHF. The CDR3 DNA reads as TGTGCCAGCAGCGGGCCGGATAGCAATCAGCCCCAGCATTTT.

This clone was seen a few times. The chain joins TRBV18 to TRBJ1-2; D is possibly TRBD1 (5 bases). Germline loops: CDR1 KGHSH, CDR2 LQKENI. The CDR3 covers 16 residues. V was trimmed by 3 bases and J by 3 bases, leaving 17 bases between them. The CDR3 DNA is TGTGCCAGCTCACCGAGACAGCGAGGGCCGGACTATGGCTACACCTTC. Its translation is CASSPRQRGPDYGYTF.

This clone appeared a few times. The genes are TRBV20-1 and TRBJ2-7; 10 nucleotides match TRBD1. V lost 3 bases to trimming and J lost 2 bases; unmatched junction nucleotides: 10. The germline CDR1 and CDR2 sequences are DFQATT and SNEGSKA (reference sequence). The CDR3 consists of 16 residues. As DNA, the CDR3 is TGCAGTGCTAGTAGATTGGGACAGGGGTCTGCCTACGAGCAGTACTTC. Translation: CSASRLGQGSAYEQYF.

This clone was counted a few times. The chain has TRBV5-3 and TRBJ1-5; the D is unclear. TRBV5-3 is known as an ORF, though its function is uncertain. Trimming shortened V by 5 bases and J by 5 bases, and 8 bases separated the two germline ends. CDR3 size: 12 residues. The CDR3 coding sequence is TGTGCCAGAAGACACGGGGATCAGCCCCAGCATTTT. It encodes CARRHGDQPQHF.

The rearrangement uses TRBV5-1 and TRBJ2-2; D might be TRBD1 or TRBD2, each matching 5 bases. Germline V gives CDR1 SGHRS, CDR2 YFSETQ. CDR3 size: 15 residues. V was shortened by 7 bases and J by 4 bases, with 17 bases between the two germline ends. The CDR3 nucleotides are TGCGCCAGCCGGGGCAGCTTGGTAGGCACCGGGGAGCTGTTTTTT. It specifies CASRGSLVGTGELFF. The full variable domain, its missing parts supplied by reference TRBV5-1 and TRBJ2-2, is KAGVTQTPRYLIKTRGQQVTLSCSPISGHRSVSWYQQTPGQGLQFLFEYFSETQRNKGNFPGRFSGRQFSNSRSEMNVSTLELGDSALYLCASRGSLVGTGELFFGEGSRLTVL.

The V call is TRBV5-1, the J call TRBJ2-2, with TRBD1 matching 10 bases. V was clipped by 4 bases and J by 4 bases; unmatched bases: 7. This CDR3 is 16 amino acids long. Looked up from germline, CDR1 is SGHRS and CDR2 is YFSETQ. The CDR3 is CASSTAGTGATGELFF. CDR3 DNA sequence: TGCGCCAGCAGCACAGCCGGGACAGGGGCCACCGGGGAGCTGTTTTTT.

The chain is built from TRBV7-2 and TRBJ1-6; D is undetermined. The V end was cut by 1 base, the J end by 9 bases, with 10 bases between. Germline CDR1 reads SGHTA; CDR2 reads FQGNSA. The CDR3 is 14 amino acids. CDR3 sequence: CASSLGIVGSPLHF. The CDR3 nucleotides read TGTGCCAGCAGCTTAGGCATCGTCGGTTCACCCCTCCACTTT. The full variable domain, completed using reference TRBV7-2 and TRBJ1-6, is GAGVSQSPSNKVTEKGKDVELRCDPISGHTALYWYRQSLGQGLEFLIYFQGNSAPDKSGLPSDRFSAERTGGSVSTLTIQRTQQEDSAVYLCASSLGIVGSPLHFGNGTRLTVT.

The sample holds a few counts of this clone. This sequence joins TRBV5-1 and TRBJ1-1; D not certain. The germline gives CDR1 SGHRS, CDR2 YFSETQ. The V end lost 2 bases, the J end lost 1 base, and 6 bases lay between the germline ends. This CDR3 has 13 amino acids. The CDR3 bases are TGCGCCAGCAGCTTAGAGGAGAACACTGAAGCTTTCTTT. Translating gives CASSLEENTEAFF.

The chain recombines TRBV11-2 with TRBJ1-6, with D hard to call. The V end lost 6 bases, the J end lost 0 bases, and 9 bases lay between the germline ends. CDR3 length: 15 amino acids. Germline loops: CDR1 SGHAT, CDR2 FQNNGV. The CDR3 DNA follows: TGTGCCAGCAGTGGGTCTAACTCCTATAATTCACCCCTCCACTTT. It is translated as CASSGSNSYNSPLHF.

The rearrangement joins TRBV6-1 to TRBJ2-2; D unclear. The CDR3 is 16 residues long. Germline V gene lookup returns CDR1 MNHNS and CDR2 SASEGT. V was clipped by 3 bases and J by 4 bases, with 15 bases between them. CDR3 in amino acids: CASSDRPLVRTGELFF. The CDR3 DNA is TGTGCCAGCAGTGACAGACCCTTGGTGCGCACCGGGGAGCTGTTTTTT.

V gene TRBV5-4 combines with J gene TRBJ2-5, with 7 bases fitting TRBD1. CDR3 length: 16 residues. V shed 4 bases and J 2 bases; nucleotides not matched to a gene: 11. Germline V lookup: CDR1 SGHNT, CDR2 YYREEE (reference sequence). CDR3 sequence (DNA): TGTGCCAGCAGCACCCAGACAGGGAAGAGACAAGAGACCCAGTACTTC. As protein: CASSTQTGKRQETQYF.

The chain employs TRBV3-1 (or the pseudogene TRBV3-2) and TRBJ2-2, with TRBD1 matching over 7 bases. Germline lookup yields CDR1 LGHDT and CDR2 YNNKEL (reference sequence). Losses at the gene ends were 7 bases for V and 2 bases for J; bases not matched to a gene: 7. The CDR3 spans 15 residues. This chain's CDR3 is CASTPGTDNTGELFF. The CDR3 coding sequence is TGTGCCAGCACTCCCGGGACAGATAACACCGGGGAGCTGTTTTTT.

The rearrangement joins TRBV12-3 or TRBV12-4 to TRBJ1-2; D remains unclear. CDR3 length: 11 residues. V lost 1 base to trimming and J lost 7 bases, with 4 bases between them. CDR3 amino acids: CASSLVGGYTF. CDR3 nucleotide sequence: TGTGCCAGCAGTTTAGTAGGTGGCTACACCTTC.

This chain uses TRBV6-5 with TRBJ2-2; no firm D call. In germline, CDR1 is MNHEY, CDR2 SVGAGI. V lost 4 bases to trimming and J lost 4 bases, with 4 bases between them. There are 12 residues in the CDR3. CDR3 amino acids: CASSFVTGELFF. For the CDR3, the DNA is TGTGCCAGCAGTTTCGTCACCGGGGAGCTGTTTTTT.

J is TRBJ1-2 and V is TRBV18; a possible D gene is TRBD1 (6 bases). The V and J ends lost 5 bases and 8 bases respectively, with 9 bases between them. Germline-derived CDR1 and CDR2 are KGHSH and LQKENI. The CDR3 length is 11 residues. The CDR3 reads CASSNTGGYTF. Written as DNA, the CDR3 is TGTGCCAGCTCAAACACAGGGGGCTACACCTTC.

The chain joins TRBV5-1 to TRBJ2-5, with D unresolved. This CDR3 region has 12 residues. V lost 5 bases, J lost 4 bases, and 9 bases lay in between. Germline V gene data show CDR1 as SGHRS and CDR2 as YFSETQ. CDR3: CASSSGLETQYF. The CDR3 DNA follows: TGCGCCAGCAGTTCAGGTTTAGAGACCCAGTACTTC.

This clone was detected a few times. This CDR3 reads CASSLTGGTEAFF. CDR3 DNA sequence: TGTGCCAGCAGCCTTACAGGGGGCACTGAAGCTTTCTTT. The V and J genes are TRBV11-3 and TRBJ1-1, with 8 bases that match TRBD1. CDR3 length: 13 residues. The V gene's germline CDR1 is SGHNT and CDR2 YENEEA. With V trimmed by 5 bases and J by 4 bases, 3 bases remained unmatched.

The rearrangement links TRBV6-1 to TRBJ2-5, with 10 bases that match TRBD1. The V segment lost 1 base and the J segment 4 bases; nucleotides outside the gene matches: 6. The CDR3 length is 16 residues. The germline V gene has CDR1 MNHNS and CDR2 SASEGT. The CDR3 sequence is CASSEVGTGVSETQYF. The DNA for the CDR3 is TGTGCCAGCAGTGAAGTGGGGACAGGGGTGTCAGAGACCCAGTACTTC.

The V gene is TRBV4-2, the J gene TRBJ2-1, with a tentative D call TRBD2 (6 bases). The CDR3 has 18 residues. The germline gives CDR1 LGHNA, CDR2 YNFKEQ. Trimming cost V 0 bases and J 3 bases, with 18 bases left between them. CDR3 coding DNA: TGTGCCAGCAGCCAAGATCGACTCGGGACTGACAACTACAATGAGCAGTTCTTC. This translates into CASSQDRLGTDNYNEQFF.

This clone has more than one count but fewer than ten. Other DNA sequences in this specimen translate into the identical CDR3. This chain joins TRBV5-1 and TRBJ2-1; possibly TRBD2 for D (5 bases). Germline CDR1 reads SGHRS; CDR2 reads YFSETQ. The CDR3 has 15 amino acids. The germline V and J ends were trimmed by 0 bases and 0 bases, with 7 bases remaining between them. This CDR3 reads CASSLVGSSYNEQFF. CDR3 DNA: TGCGCCAGCAGCTTGGTAGGGAGCTCCTACAATGAGCAGTTCTTC.